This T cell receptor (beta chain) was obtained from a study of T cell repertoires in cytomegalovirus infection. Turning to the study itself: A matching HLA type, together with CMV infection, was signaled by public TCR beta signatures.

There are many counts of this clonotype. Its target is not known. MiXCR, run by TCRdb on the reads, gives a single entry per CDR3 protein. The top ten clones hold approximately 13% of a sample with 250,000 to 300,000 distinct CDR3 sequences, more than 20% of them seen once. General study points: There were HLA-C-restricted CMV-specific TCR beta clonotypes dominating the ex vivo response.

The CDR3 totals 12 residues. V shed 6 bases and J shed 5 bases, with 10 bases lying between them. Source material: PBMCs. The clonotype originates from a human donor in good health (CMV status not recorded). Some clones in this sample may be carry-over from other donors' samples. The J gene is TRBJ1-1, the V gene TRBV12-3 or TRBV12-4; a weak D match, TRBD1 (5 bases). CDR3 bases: TGTGCCAGCAGCCCGACAGCTACTGAAGCTTTCTTT. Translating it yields CASSPTATEAFF.